These T cell receptor beta chains were read from a single sample in a study of cytomegalovirus exposure and HLA in healthy donors. This table comes from immunoSEQ multiplex PCR, and its TCRdb copy is limited to in-frame clones, with some not included. In the table there are fewer than 110,000 clones, around 77% of which are singletons. The sample taken for sequencing was PBMCs. Receptor source: a man aged 18-30 years in good health and CMV-seronegative. CDR3s include the opening cysteine and the closing phenylalanine or tryptophan. The D gene is left open where the match is weak. For some rows the clone size is stated as once, few or many, or as a class when expanded; others skip it.

>TRBD2|.|TRBJ2-1|TRBV6-4
TGTGCCAGCAGTTACTCAGGGAGGGATGTGGATGAGCAGTTCTTC
CASSYSGRDVDEQFF
>TRBD2|.|TRBJ2-3|TRBV27
TGTGCCAGCAGTTTATCGGGCGGGGGGGCGGGAGATACGCAGTATTTT
CASSLSGGGAGDTQYF
>.|.|TRBJ1-2|TRBV27
TGTGCCAGCAGTTTATCCGGAGGTTGTGGCTACACCTTC
CASSLSGGCGYTF
>.|few|TRBJ1-1|TRBV5-6
TGTGCCAGCAGCGCCTTGGGGCTGTCCACTGAAGCTTTCTTT
CASSALGLSTEAFF
>TRBD1|few|TRBJ1-6|TRBV5-4
TGTGCCAGCAGCCAAGAAGCAGGGGGAGGTGGTTCACCCCTCCACTTT
CASSQEAGGGGSPLHF
>.|few|TRBJ1-1|TRBV7-9
TGTGCCAGCAGCTTAGCTGGGGCGACTGAAGCTTTCTTT
CASSLAGATEAFF
>TRBD1|.|TRBJ1-6|TRBV18
TGTGCCAGCTCACCGCGGACAGGGGGGAATTCACCCCTCCACTTT
CASSPRTGGNSPLHF
>TRBD2|.|TRBJ2-5|TRBV10-3
TGTGCCATCAGTGAGGGGGCCCGGGGGGAAGAGACCCAGTACTTC
CAISEGARGEETQYF
>.|.|TRBJ2-3|TRBV11-2
TGTGCCAGCAGTCCCTCCCCCCCCCGGGATCGCACAGATACGCAGTATTTT
CASSPSPPRDRTDTQYF
>.|.|TRBJ2-3|TRBV4-3
TGCGCCAGCAGCCAAGATTTGGGCTTCACAGATACGCAGTATTTT
CASSQDLGFTDTQYF
>.|.|TRBJ2-7|TRBV7-2
TGTGCCAGCAGCTCACAGGGCTCCTACGAGCAGTACTTC
CASSSQGSYEQYF
>.|.|TRBJ1-2|TRBV19
TGTGCCAGTAGTCCAAAGGCCCGGCGGCCGGGAGGGGGCTACACCTTC
CASSPKARRPGGGYTF
>TRBD1|.|TRBJ1-4|TRBV2
TGTGCCAGCGCGAGAGGACAGGGGGCAACTAATGAAAAACTGTTTTTT
CASARGQGATNEKLFF
>TRBD2|.|TRBJ2-7|TRBV4-2
TGTGCCAGCAGCAAAGTACTAGCGGGGGGGAGCTACGAGCAGTACTTC
CASSKVLAGGSYEQYF
>.|.|TRBJ2-7|TRBV28
TGTGCCAGCAGTCCTTCGCGGGTCTACGAGCAGTACTTC
CASSPSRVYEQYF
>.|.|TRBJ1-6|TRBV7-9
TGTGCCAGCAGCTTCTTTTCGTTGTCCGGTGATTTTAATTCACCCCTCCACTTT
CASSFFSLSGDFNSPLHF
>.|.|TRBJ1-2|TRBV10-3
TGTGCCATCAGTGAGTCGAAGCCGGTAGGGGTCTATGGCTACACCTTC
CAISESKPVGVYGYTF
>.|few|TRBJ1-2|TRBV7-9
TGTTCCAGCAGCCCTAAAGCGGGGGGCTACACCTTC
CSSSPKAGGYTF
>.|few|TRBJ1-1|TRBV6-1
TGTGCCAGCAGGTCGACAGGGAACACTGAAGCTTTCTTT
CASRSTGNTEAFF
>TRBD1|.|TRBJ2-3|TRBV6-5
TGTGCCAGCAGTTATACAGGGGTCCTCACAGATACGCAGTATTTT
CASSYTGVLTDTQYF
>.|.|TRBJ2-3|TRBV9
TGTGCCAGCAGCGTACGACCCCTAGGATCGGATACGCAGTATTTT
CASSVRPLGSDTQYF